This TCR beta chain was observed in a study of blood T cell repertoires in COVID-19. Study overall: The study drew acute and convalescent COVID-19 samples from the United States, Italy and Spain. T cells, B-cell-depleted T cells, or PBMCs provided the cDNA or gDNA that served as material.

Profiling relied on immunoSEQ multiplex PCR, and the TCRdb table lists in-frame clones only, not all of them. The sample shows fewer than 350,000 clones, roughly 88% of them seen only once. CDR1 SGDLS and CDR2 YYNGEE come from the germline V gene. CDR3 length: 14 residues. The V end was cut by 3 bases, the J end by 3 bases, with 11 bases between. The source of this sequence is a woman aged 40 to 50 with acute COVID-19. What was sequenced was PBMCs or T cells enriched from blood (not recorded which). This sequence joins TRBV9 and TRBJ2-3; D unresolved. CDR3 sequence: CASSEEVLTDTQYF. The CDR3 DNA reads as TGTGCCAGCAGCGAGGAAGTACTAACAGATACGCAGTATTTT.